The clone carrying this TCR beta chain occurred many times. Its antigen is unknown. The sample is drawn from a study of response to subunit inactivated influenza vaccine. MiXCR was run by TCRdb on the RT-PCR reads, yielding one entry per CDR3 protein. This table has around 500,000 distinct CDR3 sequences, approximately 9.9% appearing once. The CDR3 runs to 14 residues. Trimming took 4 bases from V and 6 from J, leaving 14 bases between them. The study, taken as a whole, reports: New T cells are recruited in small numbers by each seasonal influenza vaccination, according to the authors' suggestion.

Source: PBMCs from blood, taken 40 to 50 days after vaccination. The TCR was taken from a man in his forties or fifties who received an inactivated influenza vaccine. The chain links TRBV12-3 or TRBV12-4 to TRBJ2-3; no clear D. The CDR3 DNA is TGTGCCAGCAGTTCCAGAGTTCTTTCTGATACGCAGTATTTT. Translation gives CASSSRVLSDTQYF.